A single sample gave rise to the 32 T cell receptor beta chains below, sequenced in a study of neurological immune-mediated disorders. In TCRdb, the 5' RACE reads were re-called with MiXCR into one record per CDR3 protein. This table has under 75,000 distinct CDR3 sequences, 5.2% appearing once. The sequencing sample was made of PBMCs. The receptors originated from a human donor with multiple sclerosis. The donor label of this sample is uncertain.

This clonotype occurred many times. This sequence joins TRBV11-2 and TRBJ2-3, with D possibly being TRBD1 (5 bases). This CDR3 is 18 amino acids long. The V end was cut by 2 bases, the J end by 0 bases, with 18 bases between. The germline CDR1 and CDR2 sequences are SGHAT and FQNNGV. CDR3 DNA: TGTGCCAGCAGCTTATCTCAGGGATCTTTGACTAGCACAGATACGCAGTATTTT. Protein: CASSLSQGSLTSTDTQYF.

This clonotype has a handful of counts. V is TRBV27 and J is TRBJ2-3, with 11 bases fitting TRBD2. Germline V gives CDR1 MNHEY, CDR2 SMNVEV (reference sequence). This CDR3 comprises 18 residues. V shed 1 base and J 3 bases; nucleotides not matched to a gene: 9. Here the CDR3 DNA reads TGTGCCAGCAGTTTATGGGGTCTAGCGGGGGGTATTACAGATACGCAGTATTTT. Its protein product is CASSLWGLAGGITDTQYF.

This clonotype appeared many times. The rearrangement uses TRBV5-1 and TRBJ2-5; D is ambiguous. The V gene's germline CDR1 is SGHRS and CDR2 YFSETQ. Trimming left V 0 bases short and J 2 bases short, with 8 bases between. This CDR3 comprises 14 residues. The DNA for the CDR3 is TGCGCCAGCAGCTTGGTGTCAACACAAGAGACCCAGTACTTC. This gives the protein CASSLVSTQETQYF.

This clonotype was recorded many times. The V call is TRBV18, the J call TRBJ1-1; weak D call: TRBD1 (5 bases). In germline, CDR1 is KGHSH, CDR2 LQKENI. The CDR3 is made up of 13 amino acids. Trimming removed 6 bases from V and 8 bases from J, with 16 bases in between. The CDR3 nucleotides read TGTGCCAGCTCCACCTCTCCCCAGGGCGAAGCTTTCTTT. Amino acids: CASSTSPQGEAFF.

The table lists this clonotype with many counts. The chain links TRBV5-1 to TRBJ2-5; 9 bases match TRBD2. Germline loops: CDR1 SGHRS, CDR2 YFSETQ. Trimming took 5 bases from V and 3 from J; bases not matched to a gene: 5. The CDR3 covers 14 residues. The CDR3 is CASSSGGLKETQYF. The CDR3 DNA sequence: TGCGCCAGCAGTAGCGGGGGTTTGAAAGAGACCCAGTACTTC.

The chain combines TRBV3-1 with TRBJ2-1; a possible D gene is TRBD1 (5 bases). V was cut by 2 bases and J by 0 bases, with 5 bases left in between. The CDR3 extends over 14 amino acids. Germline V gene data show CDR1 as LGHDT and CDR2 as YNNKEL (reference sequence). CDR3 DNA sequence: TGTGCCAGCAGCCAAAGGGGCTCCTACAATGAGCAGTTCTTC. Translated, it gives CASSQRGSYNEQFF.

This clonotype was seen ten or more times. The CDR3 here is CASSQGWPGDEKLFF. The CDR3 DNA reads TGTGCCAGCAGTCAGGGGTGGCCAGGGGACGAAAAACTGTTTTTT. This chain uses TRBV12-3 or TRBV12-4 with TRBJ1-4; perhaps TRBD1 as D (6 bases). V was shortened by 5 bases and J by 8 bases, with 18 bases between the two germline ends. CDR3 length equals 15 residues.

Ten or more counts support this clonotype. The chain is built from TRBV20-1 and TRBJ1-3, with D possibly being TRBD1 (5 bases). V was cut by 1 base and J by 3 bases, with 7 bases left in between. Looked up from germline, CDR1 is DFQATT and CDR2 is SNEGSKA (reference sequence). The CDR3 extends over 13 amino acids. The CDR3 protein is CSARVGGGNTIYF. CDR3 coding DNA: TGCAGTGCTAGAGTTGGGGGTGGAAACACCATATATTTT.

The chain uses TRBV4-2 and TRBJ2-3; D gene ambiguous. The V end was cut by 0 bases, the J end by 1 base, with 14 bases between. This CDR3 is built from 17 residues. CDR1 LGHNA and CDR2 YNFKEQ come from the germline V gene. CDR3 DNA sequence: TGTGCCAGCAGCCAAGATTGGCCAGATGGGGGCACAGATACGCAGTATTTT. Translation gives CASSQDWPDGGTDTQYF.

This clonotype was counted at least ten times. CDR3 sequence reads: CASSREAGQGNEKLFF. The CDR3 region has the DNA TGCGCCAGCAGCCGCGAGGCGGGACAGGGTAATGAAAAACTGTTTTTT. The rearrangement links TRBV4-1 to TRBJ1-4, with 9 bases lining up with TRBD1. Germline lookup yields CDR1 MGHRA and CDR2 YSYEKL. The CDR3 consists of 16 residues. V gave up 4 bases and J gave up 4 bases; unmatched junction bases: 7.

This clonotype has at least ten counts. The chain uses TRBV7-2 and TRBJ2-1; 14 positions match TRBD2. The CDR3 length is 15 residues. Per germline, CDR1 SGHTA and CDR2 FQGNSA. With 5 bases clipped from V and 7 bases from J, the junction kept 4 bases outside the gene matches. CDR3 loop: CASSRRTSGRNEQFF. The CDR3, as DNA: TGTGCCAGCAGCCGCCGGACTAGCGGGAGGAATGAGCAGTTCTTC.

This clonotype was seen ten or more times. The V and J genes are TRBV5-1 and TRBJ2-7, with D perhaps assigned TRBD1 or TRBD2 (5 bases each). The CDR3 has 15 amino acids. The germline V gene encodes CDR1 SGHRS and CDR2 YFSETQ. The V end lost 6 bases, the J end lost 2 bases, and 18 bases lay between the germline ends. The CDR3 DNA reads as TGCGCCAGCACCATGTGGGGGATGTCCACCTACGAGCAGTACTTC. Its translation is CASTMWGMSTYEQYF.

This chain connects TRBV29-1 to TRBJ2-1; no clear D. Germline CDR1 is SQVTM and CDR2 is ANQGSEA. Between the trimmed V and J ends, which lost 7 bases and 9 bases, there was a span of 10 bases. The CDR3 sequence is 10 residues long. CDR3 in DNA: TGCAGCGCGACCGATAGTGAGCAGTTCTTC. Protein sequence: CSATDSEQFF.

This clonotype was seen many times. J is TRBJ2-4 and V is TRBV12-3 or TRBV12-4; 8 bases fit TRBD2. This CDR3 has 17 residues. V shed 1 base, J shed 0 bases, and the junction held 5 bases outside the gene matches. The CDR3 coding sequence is TGTGCCAGCAGTTTAGGGGGGACTAGGCTAGCCAAAAACATTCAGTACTTC. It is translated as CASSLGGTRLAKNIQYF.

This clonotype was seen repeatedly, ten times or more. As DNA, the CDR3 is TGTGCCACTACACTTAGAGTAGGGCGCTACGAGCAGTACTTC. This sequence encodes CATTLRVGRYEQYF. V and J are TRBV6-5 and TRBJ2-7; no clear D. Germline V CDR1 and CDR2: MNHEY, SVGAGI. Trimming shortened V by 10 bases and J by 3 bases, and 19 bases separated the two germline ends. The length of the CDR3 is 14 residues.

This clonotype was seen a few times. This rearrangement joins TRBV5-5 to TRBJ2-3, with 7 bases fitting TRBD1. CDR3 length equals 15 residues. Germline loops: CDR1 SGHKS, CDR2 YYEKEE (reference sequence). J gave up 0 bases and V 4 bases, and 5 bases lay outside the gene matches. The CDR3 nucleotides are TGTGCCAGCAGCATCAGACAGGGTAGCACAGATACGCAGTATTTT. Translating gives CASSIRQGSTDTQYF.

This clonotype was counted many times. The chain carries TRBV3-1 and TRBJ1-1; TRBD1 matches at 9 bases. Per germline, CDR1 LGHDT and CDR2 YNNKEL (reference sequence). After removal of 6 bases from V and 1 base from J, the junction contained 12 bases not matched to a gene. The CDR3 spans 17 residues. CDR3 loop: CASSPTGTGYRNTEAFF. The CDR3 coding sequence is TGTGCCAGCAGTCCTACGGGGACAGGGTACCGGAACACTGAAGCTTTCTTT.

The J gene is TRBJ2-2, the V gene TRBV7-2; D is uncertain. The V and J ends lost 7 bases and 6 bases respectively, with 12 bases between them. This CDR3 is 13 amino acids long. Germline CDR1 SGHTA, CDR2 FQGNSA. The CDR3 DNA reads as TGTGCCAGCACCCTAGGCCTGTCCGGGGAGCTGTTTTTT. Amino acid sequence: CASTLGLSGELFF. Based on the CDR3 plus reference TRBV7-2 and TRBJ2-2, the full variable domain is GAGVSQSPSNKVTEKGKDVELRCDPISGHTALYWYRQSLGQGLEFLIYFQGNSAPDKSGLPSDRFSAERTGGSVSTLTIQRTQQEDSAVYLCASTLGLSGELFFGEGSRLTVL.

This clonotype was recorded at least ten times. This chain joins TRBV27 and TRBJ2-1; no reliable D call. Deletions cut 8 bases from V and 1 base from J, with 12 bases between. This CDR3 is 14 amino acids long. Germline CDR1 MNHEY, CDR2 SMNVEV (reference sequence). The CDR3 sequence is CASSSRLSYNEQFF. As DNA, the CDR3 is TGTGCCAGCTCCTCCCGGCTTTCCTACAATGAGCAGTTCTTC.

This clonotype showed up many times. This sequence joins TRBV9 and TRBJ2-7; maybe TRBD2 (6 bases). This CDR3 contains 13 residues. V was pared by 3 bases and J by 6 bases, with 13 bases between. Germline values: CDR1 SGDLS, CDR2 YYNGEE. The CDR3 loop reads CASSDSPGVEQYF. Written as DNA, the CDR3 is TGTGCCAGCAGCGACAGCCCGGGGGTCGAGCAGTACTTC. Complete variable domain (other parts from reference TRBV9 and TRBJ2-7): DSGVTQTPKHLITATGQRVTLRCSPRSGDLSVYWYQQSLDQGLQFLIQYYNGEERAKGNILERFSAQQFPDLHSELNLSSLELGDSALYFCASSDSPGVEQYFGPGTRLTVT.

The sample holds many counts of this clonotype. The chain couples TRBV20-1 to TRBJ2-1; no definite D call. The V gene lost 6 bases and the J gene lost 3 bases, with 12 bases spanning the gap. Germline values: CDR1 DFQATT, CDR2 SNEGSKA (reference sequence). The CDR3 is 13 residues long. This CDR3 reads CSAPPGRYNEQFF. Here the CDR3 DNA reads TGCAGTGCACCCCCCGGTCGCTACAATGAGCAGTTCTTC.

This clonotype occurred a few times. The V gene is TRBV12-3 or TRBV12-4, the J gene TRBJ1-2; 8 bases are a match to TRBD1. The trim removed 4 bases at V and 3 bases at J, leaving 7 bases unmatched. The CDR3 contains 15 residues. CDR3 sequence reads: CASSSRGQWHYGYTF. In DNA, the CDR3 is TGTGCCAGCAGTTCCAGGGGGCAGTGGCACTATGGCTACACCTTC.

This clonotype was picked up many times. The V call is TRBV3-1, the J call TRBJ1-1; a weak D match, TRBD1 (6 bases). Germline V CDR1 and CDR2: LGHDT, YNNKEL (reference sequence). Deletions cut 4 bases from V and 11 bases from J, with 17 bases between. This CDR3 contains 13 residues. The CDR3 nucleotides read TGTGCCAGCAGCCCGGGACACTGGGGCGGGGCTTTCTTT. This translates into CASSPGHWGGAFF.

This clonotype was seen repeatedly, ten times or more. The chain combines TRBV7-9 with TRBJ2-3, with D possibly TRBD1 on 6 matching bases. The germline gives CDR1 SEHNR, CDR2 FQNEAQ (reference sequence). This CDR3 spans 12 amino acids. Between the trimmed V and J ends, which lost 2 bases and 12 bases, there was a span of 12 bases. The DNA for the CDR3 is TGTGCCAGCAGCTTACGTGGGGGCCCACAGTATTTT. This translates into CASSLRGGPQYF.

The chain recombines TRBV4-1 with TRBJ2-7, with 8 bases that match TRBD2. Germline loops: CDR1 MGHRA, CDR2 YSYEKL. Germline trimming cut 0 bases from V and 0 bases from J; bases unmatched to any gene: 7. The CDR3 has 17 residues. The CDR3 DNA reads TGCGCCAGCAGCCAAGACGGTAGCGGGGTGAGCTCCTACGAGCAGTACTTC. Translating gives CASSQDGSGVSSYEQYF.

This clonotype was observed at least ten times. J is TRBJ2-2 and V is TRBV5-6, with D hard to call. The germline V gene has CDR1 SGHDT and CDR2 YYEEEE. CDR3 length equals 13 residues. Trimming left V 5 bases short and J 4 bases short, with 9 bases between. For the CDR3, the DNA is TGTGCCAGCAGAGGCAGGCGCACCGGGGAGCTGTTTTTT. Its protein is CASRGRRTGELFF. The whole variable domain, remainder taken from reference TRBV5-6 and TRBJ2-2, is DAGVTQSPTHLIKTRGQQVTLRCSPKSGHDTVSWYQQALGQGPQFIFQYYEEEERQRGNFPDRFSGHQFPNYSSELNVNALLLGDSALYLCASRGRRTGELFFGEGSRLTVL.

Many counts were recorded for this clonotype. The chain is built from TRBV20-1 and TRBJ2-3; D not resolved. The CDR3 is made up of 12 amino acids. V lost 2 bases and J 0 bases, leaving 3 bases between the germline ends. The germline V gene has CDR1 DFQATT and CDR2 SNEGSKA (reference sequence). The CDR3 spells CSARPSTDTQYF. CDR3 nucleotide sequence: TGCAGTGCTAGACCTAGCACAGATACGCAGTATTTT.

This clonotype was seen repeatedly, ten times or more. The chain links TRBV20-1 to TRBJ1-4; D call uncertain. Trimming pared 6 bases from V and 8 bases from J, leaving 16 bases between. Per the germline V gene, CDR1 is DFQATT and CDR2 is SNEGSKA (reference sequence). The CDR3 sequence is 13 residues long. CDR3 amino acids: CSAGSAFREKLFF. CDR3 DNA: TGCAGTGCAGGGTCGGCCTTCAGAGAAAAACTGTTTTTT.

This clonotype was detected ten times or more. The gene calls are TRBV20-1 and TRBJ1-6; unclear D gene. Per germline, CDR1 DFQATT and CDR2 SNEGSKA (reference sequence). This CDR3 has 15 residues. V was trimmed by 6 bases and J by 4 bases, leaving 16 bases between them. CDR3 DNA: TGCAGTGCCCGGGCCGGCACAGCGTATAATTCACCCCTCCACTTT. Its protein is CSARAGTAYNSPLHF.

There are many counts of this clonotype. Here the CDR3 reads CASSSGSYNSPLHF. The CDR3 nucleotides are TGTGCCAGCAGTTCGGGCTCCTATAATTCACCCCTCCACTTT. The V and J genes are TRBV13 and TRBJ1-6; no clear D gene. Trimming pared 6 bases from V and 0 bases from J, leaving 6 bases between. The CDR3 spans 14 residues. Germline V gene data show CDR1 as PRHDT and CDR2 as FYEKMQ (reference sequence).

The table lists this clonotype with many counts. The CDR3 loop reads CASSDRGREKLFF. DNA for the CDR3: TGTGCCAGCAGTGACAGGGGGCGTGAAAAACTGTTTTTT. The V call is TRBV2, the J call TRBJ1-4; 8 bases agree with TRBD1. Germline CDR1 and CDR2: SNHLY and FYNNEI. The CDR3 runs 13 residues. The J segment lost 7 bases and the V segment lost 3 bases, leaving 1 base of the junction unmatched. The variable domain in full, with the rest retrieved from reference TRBV2 and TRBJ1-4, is EPEVTQTPSHQVTQMGQEVILRCVPISNHLYFYWYRQILGQKVEFLVSFYNNEISEKSEIFDDQFSVERPDGSNFTLKIRSTKLEDSAMYFCASSDRGREKLFFGSGTQLSVL.

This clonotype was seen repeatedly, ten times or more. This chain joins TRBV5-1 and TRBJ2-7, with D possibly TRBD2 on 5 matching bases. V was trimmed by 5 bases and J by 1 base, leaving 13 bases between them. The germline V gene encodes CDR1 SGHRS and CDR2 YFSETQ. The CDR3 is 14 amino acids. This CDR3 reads CASRPKTGSYEQYF. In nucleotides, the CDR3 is TGCGCCAGCAGGCCCAAGACGGGATCCTACGAGCAGTACTTC.